This T cell receptor (beta chain) was sequenced during a study of T cell responses to AZD1222 COVID-19 vaccine. Study-wide points: Two doses of AZD1222 preceded a rise in Spike-specific TCR breadth and depth. Clonal diversity may have been underestimated, and the donors were mostly white British, with more females than males. Repertoires were collected only later (after the peak T cell response had occurred). Variant regions that are unmutated are reportedly the target of nearly half of spike-specific TCRs.

On this clone itself: Its antigen is currently unknown.

CDR1 is SEHNR, CDR2 FQNEAQ, per germline (reference sequence). The CDR3 loop spans 13 amino acids. Between the trimmed V and J ends, which lost 10 bases and 7 bases, there was a span of 16 bases. TCRdb's copy holds only in-frame clones and misses some; the assay was immunoSEQ multiplex PCR. The sample lists tens of thousands of clones; nearly 90% were seen once. The source material was peripheral blood, sampled on day 0 of MenACWY control vaccination. The chain is built from TRBV7-9 and TRBJ2-2; D is ambiguous. This TCR came from an adult in good health. CDR3 nucleotides: TGTGCCACTCAGCTTAATAGCATCGGGGAGCTGTTTTTT. Its protein product is CATQLNSIGELFF.